The 32 T cell receptor beta chains reported below all come from one sample, sequenced in a study of beta chain features in type 1 diabetes. Study-level points and caveats: Shorter TCRB CDR3s, moderately but significantly so, marked every one of the four CD4+ subsets in Type 1 diabetes patients.

Investigators reverse transcribed all isolated RNA, so they sequenced expressed TCRB transcripts. The protocol was immunoSEQ multiplex PCR, while the TCRdb copy is restricted to in-frame clones and leaves out a portion. Altogether about 710,000 clones are present, over 11% being singletons, with the ten largest covering less than 0.04%. These TCRs' antigens remain unknown. Source material: naive CD4+ T cells from blood. These receptor sequences come from a man between 18 and 29 years old with type 1 diabetes.

The chain's CDR3 is CASSPWVLGGYTF. CDR3 DNA: TGTGCCAGCAGCCCTTGGGTCCTCGGCGGCTACACCTTC. The chain joins TRBV9 to TRBJ1-2; the D is unclear. The V and J ends lost 4 bases and 8 bases respectively, with 15 bases between them. This CDR3 comprises 13 residues. CDR1 is SGDLS and CDR2 is YYNGEE in the germline V gene.

This clone was recorded once. The chain joins TRBV6-5 to TRBJ2-1; 9 bases are shared with TRBD1. The CDR3 has 13 residues. J gave up 8 bases and V 2 bases, and 1 base lay outside the gene matches. Per the germline V gene, CDR1 is MNHEY and CDR2 is SVGAGI. CDR3 in amino acids: CASSYNRGHEQFF. The CDR3 DNA sequence: TGTGCCAGCAGTTACAACAGGGGGCATGAGCAGTTCTTC.

V gene TRBV18 combines with J gene TRBJ2-7; unclear D gene. From germline, CDR1 is KGHSH and CDR2 LQKENI. V lost 8 bases and J 3 bases, leaving 17 bases between the germline ends. This CDR3 comprises 14 residues. The CDR3 nucleotides read TGTGCCAGCCATTCGGGTCTCTTAGGCTACGAGCAGTACTTC. Protein product: CASHSGLLGYEQYF. The entire variable domain, with the rest obtained from reference TRBV18 and TRBJ2-7, is as follows: NAGVMQNPRHLVRRRGQEARLRCSPMKGHSHVYWYRQLPEEGLKFMVYLQKENIIDESGMPKERFSAEFPKEGPSILRIQQVVRGDSAAYFCASHSGLLGYEQYFGPGTRLTVT.

The J gene is TRBJ2-5, the V gene TRBV28; 8 nucleotides line up with TRBD1. CDR3 length equals 18 residues. V was clipped by 1 base and J by 4 bases; unmatched bases: 14. Germline V gene data show CDR1 as MDHEN and CDR2 as SYDVKM. CDR3 in DNA: TGTGCCAGCAGTTTATTCGCCGGGACAGGCCTGCTGACAGAGACCCAGTACTTC. Its protein is CASSLFAGTGLLTETQYF.

This clone appeared a few times. V usage is TRBV5-1 and J usage is TRBJ1-4, with D perhaps matching TRBD1 (5 bases). The CDR3 runs to 14 residues. The V end was cut by 4 bases, the J end by 8 bases, with 15 bases between. The germline V gene has CDR1 SGHRS and CDR2 YFSETQ. Written as DNA, the CDR3 is TGCGCCAGCAGCCCCGGGACGGGAGGAGAAAAACTGTTTTTT. Translating gives CASSPGTGGEKLFF.

The rearrangement links TRBV5-4 to TRBJ1-1, with D perhaps matching TRBD1 (6 bases). Germline lookup yields CDR1 SGHNT and CDR2 YYREEE (reference sequence). V shed 0 bases and J shed 4 bases, with 7 bases lying between them. This CDR3 spans 13 amino acids. CDR3 nucleotide sequence: TGTGCCAGCAGCTTGGAGGGGGTCACTGAAGCTTTCTTT. Its protein product is CASSLEGVTEAFF.

This clone was counted only a few times. The chain has TRBV5-4 and TRBJ2-3; a possible D gene is TRBD2 (6 bases). Deletions cut 0 bases from V and 0 bases from J, with 11 bases between. The CDR3 is 16 residues long. The germline CDR1 and CDR2 sequences are SGHNT and YYREEE (reference sequence). CDR3 protein: CASSLGSGPSTDTQYF. The CDR3 DNA reads TGTGCCAGCAGCTTGGGCAGCGGGCCGAGCACAGATACGCAGTATTTT.

CDR3 DNA: TGTGCCAGCACTCGCGGAGGCTCCTACGAGCAGTACTTC. Translation: CASTRGGSYEQYF. J is TRBJ2-7 and V is TRBV28, with a tentative D call TRBD2 (5 bases). Trimming took 7 bases from V and 0 from J, leaving 10 bases between them. CDR3 size: 13 residues. Germline lookup yields CDR1 MDHEN and CDR2 SYDVKM.

This clone was detected only a few times. Other DNA sequences in this sample translate to the same CDR3. The chain has TRBV6-5 and TRBJ1-1; the D is unclear. The CDR3 is 13 residues long. CDR1 and CDR2 from the germline V gene are MNHEY and SVGAGI. V gave up 0 bases and J gave up 5 bases, with 7 bases separating them. This chain's CDR3 is CASSYSRGTEAFF. The DNA for the CDR3 is TGTGCCAGCAGTTACTCGCGCGGGACTGAAGCTTTCTTT.

The chain couples TRBV30 to TRBJ1-2; TRBD1 is a possible D gene (5 bases). The CDR3 runs 13 residues. V lost 8 bases and J 4 bases, leaving 17 bases between the germline ends. Germline V gives CDR1 GTSNPN, CDR2 SVGIG (reference sequence). The CDR3 here is CAGPLGGLYGYTF. DNA of the CDR3: TGTGCCGGGCCCCTGGGGGGACTCTATGGCTACACCTTC.

This clone turned up a few times. The same CDR3 is also encoded by other DNA sequences in this sample. The chain's CDR3 is CAWSVRYEQYF. CDR3 sequence (DNA): TGTGCCTGGAGTGTACGCTACGAGCAGTACTTC. The chain carries TRBV30 and TRBJ2-7; D is undetermined. The V end lost 0 bases, the J end lost 3 bases, and 3 bases lay between the germline ends. The CDR3 has 11 residues. Germline CDR1 GTSNPN, CDR2 SVGIG (reference sequence).

The rearrangement joins TRBV2 to TRBJ1-6; D gene uncertain. The V gene lost 1 base and the J gene lost 12 bases, with 4 bases spanning the gap. The V gene's germline CDR1 is SNHLY and CDR2 FYNNEI. This CDR3 has 11 residues. CDR3 protein: CASSEGVPLHF. In DNA, the CDR3 is TGTGCCAGCAGTGAAGGCGTACCCCTCCACTTT.

In its sample, this clone was seen a few times. Other DNA sequences in this specimen translate into the identical CDR3. The J gene is TRBJ1-1, the V gene TRBV7-2; D ambiguous. CDR1 and CDR2 (germline): SGHTA, FQGNSA. The CDR3 contains 13 residues. With 0 bases removed from V and 1 base from J, the gap between germline ends came to 3 bases. The chain's CDR3 is CASSLAENTEAFF. CDR3 coding DNA: TGTGCCAGCAGCTTAGCAGAGAACACTGAAGCTTTCTTT.

V and J are TRBV7-2 and TRBJ2-1, with 12 bases lining up with TRBD2. The J segment lost 9 bases and the V segment lost 4 bases, leaving 7 bases of the junction unmatched. Germline lookup yields CDR1 SGHTA and CDR2 FQGNSA. The CDR3 covers 15 residues. The CDR3 coding sequence is TGTGCCAGCAGCTCTCGACTAGCGGGAGCGATTGAGCAGTTCTTC. Protein product: CASSSRLAGAIEQFF.

V and J are TRBV30 and TRBJ2-1; the D is unclear. CDR1 is GTSNPN and CDR2 is SVGIG in the germline V gene (reference sequence). V gave up 5 bases and J gave up 2 bases, with 7 bases separating them. CDR3 length: 12 residues. For the CDR3, the DNA is TGTGCCTGGGCGATAACCTACAATGAGCAGTTCTTC. Protein product: CAWAITYNEQFF.

This rearrangement joins TRBV4-1 to TRBJ1-5; D perhaps matches TRBD1 (5 bases). The germline V gene encodes CDR1 MGHRA and CDR2 YSYEKL. The CDR3 extends over 14 amino acids. The V gene lost 2 bases and the J gene lost 2 bases, with 7 bases spanning the gap. The CDR3 nucleotides read TGCGCCAGCAGCCAACTACAGGGCAATCAGCCCCAGCATTTT. Protein product: CASSQLQGNQPQHF.

This clone was observed a handful of times. This chain connects TRBV9 to TRBJ2-3; TRBD2 aligns across 8 bases. Germline V gene lookup returns CDR1 SGDLS and CDR2 YYNGEE. Losses at the gene ends were 2 bases for V and 4 bases for J; bases not matched to a gene: 9. The CDR3 is made up of 16 amino acids. CDR3 DNA: TGTGCCAGCAGCGTTACGAGCGGGAGTCTCGCAGATACGCAGTATTTT. The encoded protein is CASSVTSGSLADTQYF.

CDR3 amino acids: CASSPFTGRGDSPLHF. CDR3 nucleotides: TGTGCCAGCAGTCCCTTCACAGGCAGGGGGGACTCACCCCTCCACTTT. The rearrangement joins TRBV27 to TRBJ1-6, with 7 nucleotides matching TRBD1. Germline assignment: CDR1 MNHEY and CDR2 SMNVEV (reference sequence). With V trimmed by 5 bases and J by 10 bases, 14 bases remained unmatched. The CDR3 spans 16 residues.

Worth noting for this clone: Distinct nucleotide sequences in the sample also encode this CDR3. CDR3 loop: CAWSGSREQYF. Written as DNA, the CDR3 is TGTGCCTGGAGCGGGAGTCGAGAGCAGTACTTC. The chain couples TRBV30 to TRBJ2-7, with D tentatively TRBD2 (6 bases). There are 11 residues in the CDR3. The germline gives CDR1 GTSNPN, CDR2 SVGIG (reference sequence). V lost 3 bases to trimming and J lost 7 bases, with 10 bases between them.

This clone was found a few times. The rearrangement links TRBV14 to TRBJ2-2; TRBD2 might be the D (5 bases). This CDR3 has 17 residues. V lost 4 bases to trimming and J lost 0 bases, with 15 bases between them. Germline CDR1 reads SGHDN; CDR2 reads FVKESK. This CDR3 reads CASSPLGLTTNTGELFF. The CDR3 nucleotides read TGTGCCAGCAGCCCTCTCGGACTGACGACGAACACCGGGGAGCTGTTTTTT.

This clone was counted only a few times. The chain employs TRBV9 and TRBJ1-5, with a weak D call TRBD1 (5 bases). There are 15 residues in the CDR3. CDR1 is SGDLS and CDR2 is YYNGEE in the germline V gene. Trimming cost V 0 bases and J 6 bases, with 13 bases left between them. The CDR3: CASSVDFREGQPQHF. The CDR3, as DNA: TGTGCCAGCAGCGTAGATTTCAGGGAGGGTCAGCCCCAGCATTTT. Together with reference TRBV9 and TRBJ1-5, the CDR3 gives the full variable domain: DSGVTQTPKHLITATGQRVTLRCSPRSGDLSVYWYQQSLDQGLQFLIQYYNGEERAKGNILERFSAQQFPDLHSELNLSSLELGDSALYFCASSVDFREGQPQHFGDGTRLSIL.

In its sample, this clone was seen a few times. J is TRBJ1-5 and V is TRBV19; 7 positions agree with TRBD1. The V and J ends lost 4 bases and 4 bases, in that order; junction bases with no gene match: 7. CDR1 is LNHDA, CDR2 SQIVND, per germline (reference sequence). The CDR3 loop spans 15 amino acids. CDR3 sequence (DNA): TGTGCCAGTAGTACCATGAGGGGGCAGAATCAGCCCCAGCATTTT. Translating gives CASSTMRGQNQPQHF.

This clone was observed a handful of times. The chain couples TRBV7-9 to TRBJ1-5; perhaps TRBD1 as D (6 bases). Per germline, CDR1 SEHNR and CDR2 FQNEAQ (reference sequence). V was trimmed by 5 bases and J by 7 bases, leaving 9 bases between them. CDR3 size: 12 residues. CDR3 sequence (DNA): TGTGCCAGCAGCCTGACAGGACAGCCCCAGCATTTT. Its translation: CASSLTGQPQHF.

The chain recombines TRBV9 with TRBJ2-1; D gene uncertain. Between the trimmed V and J ends, which lost 0 bases and 0 bases, there was a span of 10 bases. CDR1 and CDR2 (germline): SGDLS, YYNGEE. There are 16 residues in the CDR3. DNA for the CDR3: TGTGCCAGCAGCGTAGGGGTTGTAAGCTCCTACAATGAGCAGTTCTTC. Amino acids: CASSVGVVSSYNEQFF.

J is TRBJ2-3 and V is TRBV5-1, with D possibly matching TRBD1 (6 bases). Germline V gene lookup returns CDR1 SGHRS and CDR2 YFSETQ. The CDR3 is 15 amino acids. Trimming stripped 5 bases from V and 0 bases from J, with 13 bases between. The DNA for the CDR3 is TGCGCCAGCAGGCGGACAGTCCCTAGCACAGATACGCAGTATTTT. As protein: CASRRTVPSTDTQYF.

This clone has only a few counts. The rearrangement uses TRBV7-9 and TRBJ1-4, with 7 bases aligning to TRBD1. Unmatched junction bases numbered 8, after V lost 5 bases and J lost 5 bases. Germline loops: CDR1 SEHNR, CDR2 FQNEAQ (reference sequence). CDR3 length: 15 residues. CDR3 DNA sequence: TGTGCCAGCAGCCTTAGACAGGGTACGAATGAAAAACTGTTTTTT. Its translation is CASSLRQGTNEKLFF.

The CDR3 sequence: CASSPGLAGNTGELFF. DNA for the CDR3: TGCGCCAGCAGCCCGGGACTAGCGGGGAACACCGGGGAGCTGTTTTTT. The chain couples TRBV5-1 to TRBJ2-2, with 12 bases that match TRBD2. CDR1 and CDR2 (germline): SGHRS, YFSETQ. Trimming cost V 4 bases and J 1 base; bases outside gene matches: 2. The CDR3 extends over 16 amino acids.

This chain uses TRBV25-1 with TRBJ2-3; the D gene is possibly TRBD1 (5 bases). Between the trimmed V and J ends, which lost 3 bases and 6 bases, there was a span of 16 bases. CDR3 length equals 15 residues. Germline V gene sequence: CDR1 MGHDK, CDR2 SYGVNS. CDR3 loop: CASSDTRQGSDTQYF. Here the CDR3 DNA reads TGTGCCAGCAGTGACACCAGGCAGGGATCGGATACGCAGTATTTT.

This clone was recorded a few times. The J gene is TRBJ2-7, the V gene TRBV2, with 7 positions matching TRBD1. The CDR3 totals 14 residues. J lost 0 bases, V lost 10 bases, and 9 bases had no gene match. Germline V CDR1 and CDR2: SNHLY, FYNNEI. Written as DNA, the CDR3 is TGTGCCACCCTCCGGGACAGAATCTCCTACGAGCAGTACTTC. This codes for CATLRDRISYEQYF.

The J gene is TRBJ2-7, the V gene TRBV27; a weak D match, TRBD2 (6 bases). The ends were cut back, 6 bases at V and 3 bases at J, with 18 bases in the middle. Germline CDR1 and CDR2: MNHEY and SMNVEV (reference sequence). The CDR3 runs to 15 residues. The CDR3 sequence is CASRNSGEWGYEQYF. As DNA, the CDR3 is TGTGCCAGCAGGAACTCGGGAGAATGGGGCTACGAGCAGTACTTC.

About this clone: In the same sample, other DNA sequences code for this CDR3. The chain has TRBV30 and TRBJ1-5; D gene uncertain. Germline V lookup: CDR1 GTSNPN, CDR2 SVGIG (reference sequence). The CDR3 contains 13 residues. The V end was cut by 2 bases, the J end by 2 bases, with 7 bases between. The CDR3 loop is CAWSRRGNQPQHF. The CDR3 DNA follows: TGTGCCTGGAGTAGGAGGGGCAATCAGCCCCAGCATTTT. The full variable domain, in which reference TRBV30 and TRBJ1-5 provide the parts outside the CDR3, is SQTIHQWPATLVQPVGSPLSLECTVEGTSNPNLYWYRQAAGRGLQLLFYSVGIGQISSEVPQNLSASRPQDRQFILSSKKLLLSDSGFYLCAWSRRGNQPQHFGDGTRLSIL.

The V call is TRBV7-2, the J call TRBJ1-1; the D gene is possibly TRBD1 (5 bases). This CDR3 is built from 15 residues. Germline V lookup: CDR1 SGHTA, CDR2 FQGNSA. The V end lost 1 base, the J end lost 4 bases, and 13 bases lay between the germline ends. The CDR3: CASSLVVTGATEAFF. As DNA, the CDR3 is TGTGCCAGCAGCTTAGTTGTGACTGGGGCCACTGAAGCTTTCTTT.